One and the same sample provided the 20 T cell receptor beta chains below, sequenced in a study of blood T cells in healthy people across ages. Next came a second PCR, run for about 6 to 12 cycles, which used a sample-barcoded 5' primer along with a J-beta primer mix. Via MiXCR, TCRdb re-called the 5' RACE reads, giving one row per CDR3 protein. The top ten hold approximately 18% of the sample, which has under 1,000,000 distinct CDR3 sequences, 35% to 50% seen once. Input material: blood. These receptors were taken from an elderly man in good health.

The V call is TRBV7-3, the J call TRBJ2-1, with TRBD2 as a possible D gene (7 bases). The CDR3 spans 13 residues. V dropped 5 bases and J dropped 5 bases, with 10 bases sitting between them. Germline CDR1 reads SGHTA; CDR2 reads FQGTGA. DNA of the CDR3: TGTGCCAGCAGCCAGGGGAGGGACAATGAGCAGTTCTTC. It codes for CASSQGRDNEQFF.

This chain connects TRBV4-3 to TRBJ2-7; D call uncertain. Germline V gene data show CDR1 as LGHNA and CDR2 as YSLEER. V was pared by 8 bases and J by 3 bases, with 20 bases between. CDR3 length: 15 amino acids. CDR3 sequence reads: CASGLRVDQNYEQYF. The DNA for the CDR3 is TGCGCCAGCGGTCTCCGGGTAGACCAGAACTACGAGCAGTACTTC.

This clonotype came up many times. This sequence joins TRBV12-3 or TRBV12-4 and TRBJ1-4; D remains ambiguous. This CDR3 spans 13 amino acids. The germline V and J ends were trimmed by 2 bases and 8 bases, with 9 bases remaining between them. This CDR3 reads CASSLKAAEKLFF. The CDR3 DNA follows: TGTGCCAGCAGTTTAAAAGCAGCCGAAAAACTGTTTTTT.

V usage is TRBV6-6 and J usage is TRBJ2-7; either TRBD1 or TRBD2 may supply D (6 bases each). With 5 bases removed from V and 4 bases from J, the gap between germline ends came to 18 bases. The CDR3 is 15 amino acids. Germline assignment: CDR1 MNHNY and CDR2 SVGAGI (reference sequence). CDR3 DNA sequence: TGTGCCAGCAGTACGGGGGCCGGGGGCTTATACGAGCAGTACTTC. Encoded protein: CASSTGAGGLYEQYF.

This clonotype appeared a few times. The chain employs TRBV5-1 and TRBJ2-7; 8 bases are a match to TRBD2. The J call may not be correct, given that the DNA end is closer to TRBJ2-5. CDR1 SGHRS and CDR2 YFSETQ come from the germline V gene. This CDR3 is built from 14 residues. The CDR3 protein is CASSPLTSAETQYF. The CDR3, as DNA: TGCGCCAGCAGCCCCCTGACTAGCGCCGAGACCCAGTACTTC.

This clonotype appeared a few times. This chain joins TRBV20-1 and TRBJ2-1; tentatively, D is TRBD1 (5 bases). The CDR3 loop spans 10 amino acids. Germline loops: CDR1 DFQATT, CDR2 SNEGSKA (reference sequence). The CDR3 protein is CSLKGNEQFF. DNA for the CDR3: TGCAGCCTAAAGGGGAATGAGCAGTTCTTC.

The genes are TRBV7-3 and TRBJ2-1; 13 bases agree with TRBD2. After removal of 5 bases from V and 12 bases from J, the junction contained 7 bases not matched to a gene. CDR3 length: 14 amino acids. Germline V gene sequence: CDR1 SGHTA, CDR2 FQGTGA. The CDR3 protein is CASSPWTSGSLQFF. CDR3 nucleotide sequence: TGTGCCAGCAGCCCATGGACTAGCGGGAGTTTGCAGTTCTTC.

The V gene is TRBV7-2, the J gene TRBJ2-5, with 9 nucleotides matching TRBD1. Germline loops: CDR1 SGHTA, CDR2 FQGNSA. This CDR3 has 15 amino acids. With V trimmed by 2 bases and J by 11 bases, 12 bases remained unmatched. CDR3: CASSLFTQGANEQYF. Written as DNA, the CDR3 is TGTGCCAGCAGCTTATTCACACAGGGGGCCAATGAGCAGTACTTC.

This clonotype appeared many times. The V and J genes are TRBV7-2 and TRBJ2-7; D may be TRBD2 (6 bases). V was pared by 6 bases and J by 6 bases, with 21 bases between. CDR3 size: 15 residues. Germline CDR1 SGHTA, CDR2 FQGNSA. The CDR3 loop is CASSASVGGSGEQYF. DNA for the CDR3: TGTGCCAGCAGTGCCTCTGTGGGAGGCTCGGGCGAGCAGTACTTC.

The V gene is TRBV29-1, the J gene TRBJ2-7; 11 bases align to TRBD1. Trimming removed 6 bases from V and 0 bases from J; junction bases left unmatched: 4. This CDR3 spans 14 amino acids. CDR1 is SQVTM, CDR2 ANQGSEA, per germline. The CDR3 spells CSVSGQGVSYEQYF. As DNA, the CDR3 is TGCAGCGTCTCGGGACAGGGGGTCTCCTACGAGCAGTACTTC.

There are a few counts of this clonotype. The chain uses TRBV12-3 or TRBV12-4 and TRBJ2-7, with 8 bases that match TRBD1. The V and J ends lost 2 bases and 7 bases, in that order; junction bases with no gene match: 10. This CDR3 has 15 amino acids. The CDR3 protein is CASSLSSQGAIEQYF. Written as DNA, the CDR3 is TGTGCCAGCAGTTTATCGTCTCAGGGGGCGATTGAGCAGTACTTC.

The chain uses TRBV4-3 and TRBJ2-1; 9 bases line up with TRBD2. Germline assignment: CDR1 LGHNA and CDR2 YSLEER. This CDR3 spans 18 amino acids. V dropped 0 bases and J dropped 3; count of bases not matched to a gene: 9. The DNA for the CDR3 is TGCGCCAGCAGCCAAGAAACGGCTAGCGGGGTGATCTACAATGAGCAGTTCTTC. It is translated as CASSQETASGVIYNEQFF.

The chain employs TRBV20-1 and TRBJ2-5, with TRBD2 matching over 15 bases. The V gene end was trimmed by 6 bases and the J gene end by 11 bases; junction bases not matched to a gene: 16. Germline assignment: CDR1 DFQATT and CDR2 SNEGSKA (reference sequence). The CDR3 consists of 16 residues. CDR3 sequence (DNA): TGCAGTGCCCCAGGACTAGCGGGAGGGCCGGGGAATGAGCAGTACTTC. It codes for CSAPGLAGGPGNEQYF.

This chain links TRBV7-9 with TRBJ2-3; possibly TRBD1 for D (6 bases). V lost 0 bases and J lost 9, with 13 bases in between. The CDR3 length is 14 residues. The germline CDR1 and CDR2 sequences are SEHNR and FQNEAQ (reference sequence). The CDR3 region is CASSLASRQETQYF. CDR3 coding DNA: TGTGCCAGCAGCTTAGCCTCTAGACAGGAGACGCAGTATTTT.

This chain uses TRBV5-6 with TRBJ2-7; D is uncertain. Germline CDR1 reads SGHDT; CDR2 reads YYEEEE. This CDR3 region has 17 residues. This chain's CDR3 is CATSTLRANGETYEQYF. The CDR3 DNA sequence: TGTGCTACCAGCACCCTACGGGCTAACGGAGAGACCTACGAGCAGTACTTC. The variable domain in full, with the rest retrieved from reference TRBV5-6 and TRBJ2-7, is DAGVTQSPTHLIKTRGQQVTLRCSPKSGHDTVSWYQQALGQGPQFIFQYYEEEERQRGNFPDRFSGHQFPNYSSELNVNALLLGDSALYLCATSTLRANGETYEQYFGPGTRLTVT.

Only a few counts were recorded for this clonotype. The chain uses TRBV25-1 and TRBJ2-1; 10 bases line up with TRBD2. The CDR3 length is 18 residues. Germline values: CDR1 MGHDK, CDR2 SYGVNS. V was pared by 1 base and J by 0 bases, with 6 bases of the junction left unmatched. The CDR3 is CASSEFRAGGCSYNEQFF. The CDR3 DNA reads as TGTGCCAGCAGTGAATTTCGAGCGGGAGGGTGCTCCTACAATGAGCAGTTCTTC.

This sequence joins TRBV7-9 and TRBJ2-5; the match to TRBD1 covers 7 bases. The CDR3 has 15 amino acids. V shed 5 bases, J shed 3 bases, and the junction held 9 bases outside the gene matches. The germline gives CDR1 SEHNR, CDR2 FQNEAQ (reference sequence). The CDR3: CASSPLLTGEETQYF. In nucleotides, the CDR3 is TGTGCCAGCAGCCCCCTCCTTACAGGGGAAGAGACCCAGTACTTC. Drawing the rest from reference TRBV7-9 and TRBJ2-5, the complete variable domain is DTGVSQNPRHKITKRGQNVTFRCDPISEHNRLYWYRQTLGQGPEFLTYFQNEAQLEKSRLLSDRFSAERPKGSFSTLEIQRTEQGDSAMYLCASSPLLTGEETQYFGPGTRLLVL.

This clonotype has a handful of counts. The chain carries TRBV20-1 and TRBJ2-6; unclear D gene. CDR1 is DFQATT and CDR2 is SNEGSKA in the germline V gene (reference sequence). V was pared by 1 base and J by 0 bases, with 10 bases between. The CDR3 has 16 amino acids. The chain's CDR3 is CSARVRQISGANVLTF. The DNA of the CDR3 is TGCAGTGCTAGAGTCAGGCAGATCTCTGGGGCCAACGTCCTGACTTTC.

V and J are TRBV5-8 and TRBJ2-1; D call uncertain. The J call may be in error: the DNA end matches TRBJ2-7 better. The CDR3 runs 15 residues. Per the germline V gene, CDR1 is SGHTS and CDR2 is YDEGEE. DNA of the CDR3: TGTGCCAGCAGCCGCGACATGAGCTCCTACAATGAGCAGTACTTC. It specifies CASSRDMSSYNEQYF.

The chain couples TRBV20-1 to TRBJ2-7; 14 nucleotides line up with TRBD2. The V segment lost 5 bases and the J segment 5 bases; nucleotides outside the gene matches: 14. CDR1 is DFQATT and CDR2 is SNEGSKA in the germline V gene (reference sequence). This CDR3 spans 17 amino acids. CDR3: CSAGNNGTSGSPNEQYF. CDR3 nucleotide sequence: TGCAGTGCTGGAAACAACGGGACTAGCGGGAGCCCCAACGAGCAGTACTTC.